These T cell receptor beta chains were read from a single sample in a study of CXCR4 blockade with PD-1 therapy in pancreatic cancer. Sequencing used immunoSEQ multiplex PCR; TCRdb keeps in-frame clones, though not all of them. Found here are over 15,000 clones, over 60% of them singletons; the top ten hold around 6.3%. Sequences were obtained from tumor tissue. All receptors come from a human donor with pancreatic ductal adenocarcinoma. Each CDR3 is given with its conserved first and last residue. D genes are given only for firm matches. The size entry is marked missing in some rows and otherwise reads once, few, many or a size class.

clone size,D gene,J gene,V gene,CDR3 DNA,CDR3 protein
.,.,TRBJ2-7,TRBV27,TGTGCCAGCAGGACCCGAGAGGGGAGCTCCTACGAGCAGTACTTC,CASRTREGSSYEQYF
.,.,TRBJ1-2,TRBV15,TGTGCCACCAGCAGAGATCGACGGGACTATGGCTACACCTTC,CATSRDRRDYGYTF
.,.,TRBJ1-4,TRBV10-3,TGTGCCATCAGTACAGGGAAGACTGCAACTAATGAAAAACTGTTTTTT,CAISTGKTATNEKLFF
.,TRBD1,TRBJ2-3,TRBV18,TGTGCCAGCTCACCACGACAGGGTACAGATACGCAGTATTTT,CASSPRQGTDTQYF
.,.,TRBJ2-2,TRBV18,TGTGCCAGCTCACCGTTTAGGGAAAACACCGGGGAGCTGTTTTTT,CASSPFRENTGELFF
once,TRBD1,TRBJ1-1,TRBV28,TGTGCCAGCAGTTTATTCAGACAGGGGCGCACTGAAGCTTTCTTT,CASSLFRQGRTEAFF
once,.,TRBJ2-5,TRBV27,TGTGCCACCAGGGAATCGGGGCCTAGGGAGACCCAGTACTTC,CATRESGPRETQYF
.,.,TRBJ1-2,TRBV29-1,TGCAGCGTTGAGCCGGGGAACTATGGCTACACCTTC,CSVEPGNYGYTF
once,.,TRBJ1-2,TRBV23-1,TGCGCCAGCAGCCAAGTTCTCGCATCTAACTATGGCTACACCTTC,CASSQVLASNYGYTF
few,.,TRBJ1-1,TRBV9,TGTGCCAGCAGCGTAGTCCAGGGACAGAACACTGAAGCTTTCTTT,CASSVVQGQNTEAFF
.,TRBD1,TRBJ1-4,TRBV30,TGTGCCTGGAGTTCAGGGGGCGGCAGGGGTGGCGAAAAACTGTTTTTT,CAWSSGGGRGGEKLFF
.,TRBD1,TRBJ2-5,TRBV28,TGTGCCAGCAGCACTGTGACAGGGGGCGCGCAAGAGACCCAGTACTTC,CASSTVTGGAQETQYF
.,.,TRBJ2-7,TRBV18,TGTGCCAGCTCACCATATCACGCATCCTCCGAGCACGAGCAGTACTTC,CASSPYHASSEHEQYF
.,.,TRBJ1-5,TRBV19,TGTGCCAGTAGTATAGGAAGGGGGTCGGGCCAGCCCCAGCATTTT,CASSIGRGSGQPQHF
.,TRBD2,TRBJ2-2,TRBV29-1,TGCAGCGTTGAGAGGAGCGGGGTTACCGGGGAGCTGTTTTTT,CSVERSGVTGELFF
.,TRBD2,TRBJ2-7,TRBV29-1,TGCAGCGCCGGGGGGGGAAGCTACGAGCAGTACTTC,CSAGGGSYEQYF
.,TRBD1,TRBJ2-1,TRBV25-1,TGTGCCAGCAGCCGGGACAGGGGGGCCAATGAGCAGTTCTTC,CASSRDRGANEQFF
.,.,TRBJ2-6,TRBV25-1,TGTGCCAGCAGTCCTGAGGGGTCTGGGGCCAACGTCCTGACTTTC,CASSPEGSGANVLTF
.,.,TRBJ1-4,TRBV19,TGTGCCAGTAGTACAGGGGCTAATGAAAAACTGTTTTTT,CASSTGANEKLFF
few,TRBD2,TRBJ2-1,TRBV28,TGTGCCAGCAGCATCCGGACTAGTTTTGGTGAGCAGTTCTTC,CASSIRTSFGEQFF
.,TRBD2,TRBJ2-3,TRBV5-1,TGCGCCAGCAGCACCGGACTAGCGGGACCCACAGATACGCAGTATTTT,CASSTGLAGPTDTQYF
.,.,TRBJ1-1,TRBV19,TGTGCCAGTAGTATGGAGGGTTTGGGAACCGAGGAAACTGAAGCTTTCTTT,CASSMEGLGTEETEAFF
few,TRBD2,TRBJ2-1,TRBV6-8,TGTGCCAGCAGTTTAGCGGGAGGCCACTCCTACAATGAGCAGTTCTTC,CASSLAGGHSYNEQFF
.,TRBD2,TRBJ2-3,TRBV28,TGTGCCAGCAGCCCTTTCTGGGGGGGAACAGATACGCAGTATTTT,CASSPFWGGTDTQYF
.,TRBD2,TRBJ2-1,TRBV28,TGTGCCAGCCAAGCGGGAGGTCGGGGTGAGCAGTTCTTC,CASQAGGRGEQFF
.,TRBD2,TRBJ2-5,TRBV19,TGTGCCAGTAGTACATTAGCGGGCCTCCAAGAGACCCAGTACTTC,CASSTLAGLQETQYF
.,TRBD2,TRBJ2-3,TRBV15,TGTGCCACCAGTATATCGACTAGCGGGAGGTCAGATACGCAGTATTTT,CATSISTSGRSDTQYF
.,TRBD1,TRBJ2-7,TRBV25-1,TGTGCCAGCACGGACAGGGCTTCCTACGAGCAGTACTTC,CASTDRASYEQYF
.,.,TRBJ1-3,TRBV14,TGTGCCAGCAGCCAAGATAGCACTTACTCTGGAAACACCATATATTTT,CASSQDSTYSGNTIYF
.,TRBD1,TRBJ2-1,TRBV19,TGTGCCAGTAGTATTGGACAGGGGATAGTGGATGAGCAGTTCTTC,CASSIGQGIVDEQFF
.,.,TRBJ1-1,TRBV15,TGTGCCACCAGCAGAGATCCCCAAGGGGTAGGCACTGAAGCTTTCTTT,CATSRDPQGVGTEAFF
.,.,TRBJ2-3,TRBV19,TGTGCCAGTAGTATTGGCAAAGCGGGTTTCACAGATACGCAGTATTTT,CASSIGKAGFTDTQYF
.,.,TRBJ2-5,TRBV29-1,TGCAGCGAGGGGATGGCCAAAGAGACCCAGTACTTC,CSEGMAKETQYF
.,.,TRBJ1-1,TRBV7-2,TGTGCCAGCAGCTTAGTAGGGGACACTGAAGCTTTCTTT,CASSLVGDTEAFF
.,.,TRBJ2-7,TRBV25-1,TGTGCCAGCAGCTGGTGGGACTCGGACGAGCAGTACTTC,CASSWWDSDEQYF
.,TRBD2,TRBJ2-1,TRBV28,TGTGCCAGCAGTTTATCTGTCGGGACTAGCGGGAGCAATGAGCAGTTCTTC,CASSLSVGTSGSNEQFF
few,.,TRBJ1-4,TRBV6-8,TGTGCCACCTTGAGGGGGATCACAACTAATGAAAAACTGTTTTTT,CATLRGITTNEKLFF
.,TRBD2,TRBJ2-3,TRBV18,TGTGCCAGCTCAACGAGACTAGCGGGAGCCCGGGGAGCAGATACGCAGTATTTT,CASSTRLAGARGADTQYF
medium-sized,.,TRBJ2-5,TRBV10-2,TGCGCCAGCAGTGAGTCGAAGGTGTTAGAGACCCCCGAAGAGACCCAGTACTTC,CASSESKVLETPEETQYF
.,.,TRBJ2-2,TRBV29-1,TGCAGCGTTGAGGGGAACACCGGGGAGCTGTTTTTT,CSVEGNTGELFF
.,.,TRBJ2-7,TRBV9,TGTGCCAGCAGCGTGGAAAGGGAATCCTACGAGCAGTACTTC,CASSVERESYEQYF
.,.,TRBJ1-5,TRBV19,TGTGCCAGTAGTATAAAAGGCGGTCAGCCCCAGCATTTT,CASSIKGGQPQHF
.,.,TRBJ2-1,TRBV12-5,TGTGCCAGTAGTTTAACTAGAAAAGTTAGGAATGAGCAGTTCTTC,CASSLTRKVRNEQFF
.,TRBD1,TRBJ1-6,TRBV30,TGTGCCTGGAGCGCCGGGACAGATAATTCACCCCTCCACTTT,CAWSAGTDNSPLHF
medium-sized,TRBD2,TRBJ2-1,TRBV11-3,TGTGCCAGCAGCTTGCTCCCAGCGGGAGAAATCGATGAGCAGTTCTTC,CASSLLPAGEIDEQFF
.,.,TRBJ2-2,TRBV28,TGTGCCAGCAGTTTTGATCAAAGGGCCGGGGAGCTGTTTTTT,CASSFDQRAGELFF
.,TRBD1,TRBJ2-1,TRBV11-3,TGTGCCAGCAGCCAGGACAGGGGGCAGGTAAATGAGCAGTTCTTC,CASSQDRGQVNEQFF